This is a list of T cell receptor beta chains from one sample in a study of memory CD4+ T cells and cytomegalovirus serostatus. Only in-frame clones appear in the TCRdb table, and some are missing; sequencing was by immunoSEQ multiplex PCR. This table has roughly 39,000 clones, nearly 80% appearing once. Sequencing was done on a sample of memory CD4+ T cells from blood. The receptors were sampled from an adult in good health and CMV-seronegative. The conserved cysteine and the conserved F or W are not part of the CDR3 here. The D gene is left open where the match is weak.

13 TRBV7-9 TRBD1 ASSQTGTANYGYT
12 TRBV29-1 NA SVEAGGRGGGYT
11 TRBV19 TRBD2 ASSLAGGNEQF
12 TRBV5-4 NA ASSLEPNTGELF
11 TRBV30 NA AGMMQRPEKLF
14 TRBV27 NA ASPRGRSTMNTEAF
14 TRBV11-2 NA ASSSRGLSGANVLT
14 TRBV19 TRBD1 ASSIDQGTGWQPQH
13 TRBV19 NA ASSTRQTVMGEQY
11 TRBV5-1 NA ASSLAGNTEAF
13 TRBV7-2 TRBD2 ASSSGSGAKNIQY
10 TRBV25-1 NA ASGDRIYGYT
13 TRBV6-1 TRBD1 ASSEWTVDRTEAF
15 TRBV6-1 NA ASSELSGLSTNEKLF
12 TRBV12-5 NA ASGPPGKNTEAF
13 TRBV7-2 NA ASSALTEGNQPQH
13 TRBV4-2 NA ASSQGDISNEKLF
12 TRBV11-2 NA ASSLIPGNSPLH
11 TRBV18 NA ASALGQNYEQF
12 TRBV2 TRBD1 ASSGQGIRYGYT
13 TRBV7-9 TRBD1 ASSPWQGANEKLF
11 TRBV6-1 NA ASSERQDGEQY